This T cell receptor beta chain was identified in a study of human T cells and chemical hapten exposure. The CDR3 is made up of 15 amino acids. The ends were cut back, 2 bases at V and 0 bases at J, with 8 bases in the middle. Time point defined: pre-sensitization, week 0. Treatment of the sample: therapeutic diphenylcyclopropenone sensitization with weekly scalp DPC. Separate cDNA molecules received unique molecular identifiers, which the library attached to them. TCRdb re-analysed the RACE reads in MiXCR, keeping a single row per CDR3 protein. Among about 380,000 distinct CDR3 sequences listed, about 5.1% were seen once.

The source of this sequence is a woman aged 45-65 years with alopecia areata. Some clones in this sample may be carry-over from other donors' samples. The rearrangement links TRBV12-3 or TRBV12-4 to TRBJ1-5, with D hard to call. Specimen: whole blood, collected in connection with sensitization to the hapten diphenylcyclopropenone (DPC). This CDR3 reads CASSLTESSNQPQHF. The CDR3 coding sequence is TGTGCCAGCAGTTTAACGGAGAGTAGCAATCAGCCCCAGCATTTT.